The rows below give T cell receptor beta chains drawn from one sample of a study of T cell repertoires in cytomegalovirus infection. TCRdb reanalysed the reads using MiXCR and keeps one entry per CDR3 protein. Of approximately 700,000 distinct CDR3 sequences detected, 35% appear once; the ten largest clones hold more than 2.5%. Sequenced material: PBMCs. The receptor source for this set is a human donor in good health (CMV status not recorded). Some clones in this sample may be carry-over from other donors' samples. Each CDR3 is given with its conserved first and last residue. Each record gives: CDR3 protein, CDR3 DNA, J gene, clone size, D gene, V gene. D genes are given only for firm matches. Where a row states a size, it is once, few, many or the class of an expanded clone; other rows omit it.

CDR3 protein: CASSTTGSAYEQYF; CDR3 DNA: TGTGCCAGCAGCACCACAGGGTCCGCCTACGAGCAGTACTTC; J gene: TRBJ2-7; clone size: -; D gene: -; V gene: TRBV7-9
CDR3 protein: CASSELGVTEAFF; CDR3 DNA: TGTGCCAGCAGTGAATTAGGGGTCACTGAAGCTTTCTTT; J gene: TRBJ1-1; clone size: -; D gene: -; V gene: TRBV25-1
CDR3 protein: CASSLEGKTYEQYF; CDR3 DNA: TGTGCCAGCAGTTTAGAGGGAAAGACCTACGAGCAGTACTTC; J gene: TRBJ2-7; clone size: -; D gene: -; V gene: TRBV12-3/TRBV12-4
CDR3 protein: CASSPLSRGLGANVLTF; CDR3 DNA: TGTGCCAGCAGTCCCCTTTCAAGGGGGTTAGGGGCCAACGTCCTGACTTTC; J gene: TRBJ2-6; clone size: -; D gene: -; V gene: TRBV27
CDR3 protein: CATSRDREREEFTKNIQYF; CDR3 DNA: TGTGCCACCAGCAGAGATCGTGAGCGGGAGGAATTTACCAAAAACATTCAGTACTTC; J gene: TRBJ2-4; clone size: -; D gene: TRBD2; V gene: TRBV15
CDR3 protein: CASWSWSANEKLFF; CDR3 DNA: TGTGCCAGTTGGTCGTGGTCGGCTAATGAAAAACTGTTTTTT; J gene: TRBJ1-4; clone size: -; D gene: -; V gene: TRBV19
CDR3 protein: CASSLRGGSPGELFF; CDR3 DNA: TGTGCCAGCAGCTTAAGAGGAGGGAGTCCCGGGGAGCTGTTTTTT; J gene: TRBJ2-2; clone size: many; D gene: -; V gene: TRBV7-8
CDR3 protein: CASSYLAGGKEQYF; CDR3 DNA: TGTGCCAGCAGTTACTTGGCGGGAGGTAAAGAGCAGTACTTC; J gene: TRBJ2-7; clone size: -; D gene: TRBD2; V gene: TRBV27
CDR3 protein: CASSLPLRGKTYEQYF; CDR3 DNA: TGTGCCAGCAGTTTGCCACTCAGAGGAAAAACTTACGAGCAGTACTTC; J gene: TRBJ2-7; clone size: -; D gene: -; V gene: TRBV7-9
CDR3 protein: CASAGHRIGEQYF; CDR3 DNA: TGCGCCAGCGCGGGACATCGTATTGGCGAGCAGTACTTC; J gene: TRBJ2-7; clone size: -; D gene: -; V gene: TRBV10-2
CDR3 protein: CASSDYRPAGNEQFF; CDR3 DNA: TGTGCCAGCAGTGATTATCGGCCGGCTGGCAATGAGCAGTTCTTC; J gene: TRBJ2-1; clone size: -; D gene: -; V gene: TRBV2
CDR3 protein: CASSESGYDGQFF; CDR3 DNA: TGTGCCAGCAGTGAATCGGGATATGATGGGCAGTTCTTC; J gene: TRBJ2-1; clone size: -; D gene: -; V gene: TRBV6-1
CDR3 protein: CASNLLAGERSNEQFF; CDR3 DNA: TGTGCCAGCAACCTACTAGCGGGAGAGCGAAGCAATGAGCAGTTCTTC; J gene: TRBJ2-1; clone size: -; D gene: TRBD2; V gene: TRBV6-2/TRBV6-3
CDR3 protein: CASSYSPTGNTEAFF; CDR3 DNA: TGTGCCAGCAGTTACTCCCCGACAGGGAACACTGAAGCTTTCTTT; J gene: TRBJ1-1; clone size: few; D gene: -; V gene: TRBV6-5
CDR3 protein: CASSSAGAYAAVYGYTF; CDR3 DNA: TGTGCCAGCAGTTCAGCAGGGGCGTATGCGGCGGTCTATGGCTACACCTTC; J gene: TRBJ1-2; clone size: -; D gene: -; V gene: TRBV27
CDR3 protein: CASSYSAMGSGVQETQYF; CDR3 DNA: TGTGCCAGCAGTTACTCCGCCATGGGTAGCGGGGTCCAAGAGACCCAGTACTTC; J gene: TRBJ2-5; clone size: -; D gene: TRBD2; V gene: TRBV6-5
CDR3 protein: CASTVGGRGTEAFF; CDR3 DNA: TGTGCCAGCACCGTGGGGGGCAGGGGTACTGAAGCTTTCTTT; J gene: TRBJ1-1; clone size: -; D gene: -; V gene: TRBV6-6
CDR3 protein: CASSIGLDTTTDTQYF; CDR3 DNA: TGTGCCAGCAGTATAGGACTAGACACGACGACAGATACGCAGTATTTT; J gene: TRBJ2-3; clone size: -; D gene: TRBD2; V gene: TRBV27
CDR3 protein: CASSSLATNTGELFF; CDR3 DNA: TGTGCCAGCAGCTCCCTAGCGACGAACACCGGGGAGCTGTTTTTT; J gene: TRBJ2-2; clone size: many; D gene: -; V gene: TRBV7-2
CDR3 protein: CASSPSLVDDEQFF; CDR3 DNA: TGTGCCAGCAGTCCAAGTCTAGTCGACGATGAGCAGTTCTTC; J gene: TRBJ2-1; clone size: few; D gene: -; V gene: TRBV6-1
CDR3 protein: CASSPSEQGLNTQYF; CDR3 DNA: TGTGCCAGCAGCCCGTCGGAACAGGGGCTAAATACGCAGTATTTT; J gene: TRBJ2-3; clone size: -; D gene: TRBD1; V gene: TRBV7-9
CDR3 protein: CASSSRHGLAGFADTQYF; CDR3 DNA: TGCGCCAGCAGCTCACGCCACGGACTAGCGGGGTTCGCAGATACGCAGTATTTT; J gene: TRBJ2-3; clone size: -; D gene: TRBD2; V gene: TRBV4-1
CDR3 protein: CASSPRTGTSGYTF; CDR3 DNA: TGTGCCAGTAGTCCTCGGACAGGGACGAGTGGCTACACCTTC; J gene: TRBJ1-2; clone size: few; D gene: TRBD1; V gene: TRBV19
CDR3 protein: CATDPTGTVSRNTEAFF; CDR3 DNA: TGTGCCACCGACCCGACAGGGACCGTCTCAAGGAACACTGAAGCTTTCTTT; J gene: TRBJ1-1; clone size: -; D gene: TRBD1; V gene: TRBV10-3
CDR3 protein: CSVKTGALTGELFF; CDR3 DNA: TGCAGCGTGAAGACAGGGGCTCTCACCGGGGAGCTGTTTTTT; J gene: TRBJ2-2; clone size: -; D gene: TRBD1; V gene: TRBV29-1
CDR3 protein: CASSVESGAGEQFF; CDR3 DNA: TGTGCCAGCAGCGTAGAATCAGGGGCAGGGGAGCAGTTCTTC; J gene: TRBJ2-1; clone size: -; D gene: -; V gene: TRBV9
CDR3 protein: CASSQDRRGRAAVEQYF; CDR3 DNA: TGCGCCAGCAGCCAAGATAGGAGGGGAAGGGCTGCGGTTGAGCAGTACTTC; J gene: TRBJ2-7; clone size: -; D gene: -; V gene: TRBV4-1
CDR3 protein: CASSPGQREATDTQYF; CDR3 DNA: TGTGCCAGCAGTCCGGGTCAGCGGGAGGCGACAGATACGCAGTATTTT; J gene: TRBJ2-3; clone size: -; D gene: TRBD2; V gene: TRBV6-2/TRBV6-3
CDR3 protein: CASSLEGESTPEAFF; CDR3 DNA: TGTGCCAGCAGCTTAGAGGGGGAAAGTACCCCTGAAGCTTTCTTT; J gene: TRBJ1-1; clone size: few; D gene: -; V gene: TRBV7-2
CDR3 protein: CASSADRASYEQYF; CDR3 DNA: TGTGCCAGCAGCGCAGACAGGGCTTCCTACGAGCAGTACTTC; J gene: TRBJ2-7; clone size: -; D gene: TRBD1; V gene: TRBV7-6
CDR3 protein: CASSYTSGGPANTGELFF; CDR3 DNA: TGTGCCAGCAGTTACACTAGCGGGGGACCCGCGAACACCGGGGAGCTGTTTTTT; J gene: TRBJ2-2; clone size: -; D gene: TRBD2; V gene: TRBV6-2/TRBV6-3
CDR3 protein: CASRRAGVVTEAFF; CDR3 DNA: TGTGCCAGCAGAAGGGCAGGGGTGGTCACTGAAGCTTTCTTT; J gene: TRBJ1-1; clone size: few; D gene: -; V gene: TRBV28
CDR3 protein: CASSPNRLAGYNEQFF; CDR3 DNA: TGTGCCAGCAGCCCAAACCGACTAGCGGGTTACAATGAGCAGTTCTTC; J gene: TRBJ2-1; clone size: few; D gene: TRBD2; V gene: TRBV7-3
CDR3 protein: CASRIAGQSYEKLFF; CDR3 DNA: TGTGCCAGCAGAATAGCGGGACAGAGCTATGAAAAACTGTTTTTT; J gene: TRBJ1-4; clone size: -; D gene: TRBD1; V gene: TRBV28
CDR3 protein: CATSDFCTGNQFF; CDR3 DNA: TGTGCCACCAGTGATTTTTGTACAGGGAACCAGTTCTTC; J gene: TRBJ2-1; clone size: -; D gene: -; V gene: TRBV24-1
CDR3 protein: CSAASGRASADTQYF; CDR3 DNA: TGCAGTGCTGCCAGCGGGAGGGCCTCTGCAGATACGCAGTATTTT; J gene: TRBJ2-3; clone size: -; D gene: TRBD2; V gene: TRBV20-1
CDR3 protein: CASSYSSGTSDPYEQYF; CDR3 DNA: TGTGCCAGCAGTTACTCCTCCGGGACTAGCGACCCCTACGAGCAGTACTTC; J gene: TRBJ2-7; clone size: -; D gene: TRBD2; V gene: TRBV6-2/TRBV6-3
CDR3 protein: CASSLGDPQEYF; CDR3 DNA: TGTGCCAGCAGCTTAGGGGACCCTCAGGAGTACTTC; J gene: TRBJ2-7; clone size: -; D gene: -; V gene: TRBV7-8
CDR3 protein: CASSSLSGGNTEAFF; CDR3 DNA: TGTGCCAGCAGCTCCCTATCCGGAGGGAACACTGAAGCTTTCTTT; J gene: TRBJ1-1; clone size: few; D gene: -; V gene: TRBV7-9
CDR3 protein: CASSLRLAGGRGEQFF; CDR3 DNA: TGTGCCAGCAGCTTACGACTAGCGGGAGGGCGGGGTGAGCAGTTCTTC; J gene: TRBJ2-1; clone size: -; D gene: TRBD2; V gene: TRBV7-8
CDR3 protein: CASRLEGVEGYTF; CDR3 DNA: TGTGCCAGCAGACTGGAAGGCGTCGAGGGCTACACCTTC; J gene: TRBJ1-2; clone size: -; D gene: -; V gene: TRBV7-8
CDR3 protein: CASSVQGAPSYEQYF; CDR3 DNA: TGTGCCAGCAGCGTACAGGGGGCGCCCTCCTACGAGCAGTACTTC; J gene: TRBJ2-7; clone size: -; D gene: TRBD1; V gene: TRBV27
CDR3 protein: CASIGEMNTEAFF; CDR3 DNA: TGTGCCAGCATCGGAGAGATGAACACTGAAGCTTTCTTT; J gene: TRBJ1-1; clone size: -; D gene: -; V gene: TRBV5-4
CDR3 protein: CASRLTAVYVYTF; CDR3 DNA: TGTGCCAGCCGCTTAACGGCTGTCTATGTCTACACCTTC; J gene: TRBJ1-2; clone size: -; D gene: -; V gene: TRBV7-2
CDR3 protein: CASSILPLTDTQYF; CDR3 DNA: TGTGCCAGTAGTATCCTTCCTCTTACAGATACGCAGTATTTT; J gene: TRBJ2-3; clone size: once; D gene: -; V gene: TRBV19
CDR3 protein: CASSGGGNREKYEQYF; CDR3 DNA: TGTGCCAGCAGTGGGGGGGGCAACAGGGAGAAGTACGAGCAGTACTTC; J gene: TRBJ2-7; clone size: -; D gene: -; V gene: TRBV28
CDR3 protein: CAISESRTGRYEQYF; CDR3 DNA: TGTGCCATCAGTGAGTCGCGGACAGGGAGGTACGAGCAGTACTTC; J gene: TRBJ2-7; clone size: -; D gene: TRBD1; V gene: TRBV10-3
CDR3 protein: CASSPSPPNTGELFF; CDR3 DNA: TGTGCCAGCAGCCCTTCACCTCCTAACACCGGGGAGCTGTTTTTT; J gene: TRBJ2-2; clone size: -; D gene: -; V gene: TRBV11-3
CDR3 protein: CSVEGAGWYGYTF; CDR3 DNA: TGCAGCGTTGAAGGTGCAGGTTGGTATGGCTACACCTTC; J gene: TRBJ1-2; clone size: once; D gene: -; V gene: TRBV29-1
CDR3 protein: CASSLMGDQPQHF; CDR3 DNA: TGTGCCAGCAGCTTGATGGGGGATCAGCCCCAGCATTTT; J gene: TRBJ1-5; clone size: many; D gene: -; V gene: TRBV7-6
CDR3 protein: CATSSILDEKLFF; CDR3 DNA: TGTGCCACCAGCAGTATTCTGGATGAAAAACTGTTTTTT; J gene: TRBJ1-4; clone size: -; D gene: -; V gene: TRBV15
CDR3 protein: CASSLRSSSYEQYF; CDR3 DNA: TGTGCCAGCAGCTTGCGCAGCAGCTCCTACGAGCAGTACTTC; J gene: TRBJ2-7; clone size: -; D gene: -; V gene: TRBV5-8
CDR3 protein: CASSVTGFSPLHF; CDR3 DNA: TGTGCCAGTAGTGTGACAGGGTTTTCACCCCTCCACTTT; J gene: TRBJ1-6; clone size: -; D gene: TRBD1; V gene: TRBV19
CDR3 protein: CASSYSNLDSSYEQYF; CDR3 DNA: TGTGCCAGCAGTTACTCGAACCTTGACAGCTCCTACGAGCAGTACTTC; J gene: TRBJ2-7; clone size: -; D gene: -; V gene: TRBV6-5
CDR3 protein: CASSYPLDRGTTDTQYF; CDR3 DNA: TGTGCCAGCAGTTACCCCCTAGACAGGGGGACCACAGATACGCAGTATTTT; J gene: TRBJ2-3; clone size: -; D gene: TRBD1; V gene: TRBV28
CDR3 protein: CASSHSGTTDTQYF; CDR3 DNA: TGCGCCAGCAGCCACTCGGGGACGACAGATACGCAGTATTTT; J gene: TRBJ2-3; clone size: -; D gene: -; V gene: TRBV4-1
CDR3 protein: CASNMGAGWATEAFF; CDR3 DNA: TGTGCCAGCAACATGGGGGCAGGGTGGGCGACTGAAGCTTTCTTT; J gene: TRBJ1-1; clone size: few; D gene: -; V gene: TRBV7-8
CDR3 protein: CSGQRGAETQYF; CDR3 DNA: TGCAGCGGCCAACGGGGGGCGGAGACCCAGTACTTC; J gene: TRBJ2-5; clone size: -; D gene: -; V gene: TRBV29-1